What follows describes a single TCR beta chain. The target antigen is unknown. Looked up from germline, CDR1 is DFQATT and CDR2 is SNEGSKA (reference sequence). CDR3 length: 13 amino acids. V lost 6 bases, J lost 7 bases, and 18 bases lay in between. The source of the sample is a study of post-analysis software for immune sequencing data. General study findings and limits: Higher frequency in patients than in controls was seen for about five TRBV segments, with TRBV5-6, TRBV5-1 and TRBV20-1 among them.

TCR beta cDNA libraries had unique molecular identifiers. Via MiXCR, TCRdb re-called the PCR reads, giving one row per CDR3 protein. The sample has 650,000 to 850,000 distinct CDR3 sequences; roughly 50% are singletons. The genes are TRBV20-1 and TRBJ1-2; TRBD1 is a possible D gene (5 bases). The sample consisted of blood. This sequence originates from a girl between 10 and 17 years old with multiple sclerosis. Here the CDR3 reads CSAPRSTGLGYTF. CDR3 bases: TGCAGTGCCCCAAGGTCGACGGGGCTTGGCTACACCTTC.